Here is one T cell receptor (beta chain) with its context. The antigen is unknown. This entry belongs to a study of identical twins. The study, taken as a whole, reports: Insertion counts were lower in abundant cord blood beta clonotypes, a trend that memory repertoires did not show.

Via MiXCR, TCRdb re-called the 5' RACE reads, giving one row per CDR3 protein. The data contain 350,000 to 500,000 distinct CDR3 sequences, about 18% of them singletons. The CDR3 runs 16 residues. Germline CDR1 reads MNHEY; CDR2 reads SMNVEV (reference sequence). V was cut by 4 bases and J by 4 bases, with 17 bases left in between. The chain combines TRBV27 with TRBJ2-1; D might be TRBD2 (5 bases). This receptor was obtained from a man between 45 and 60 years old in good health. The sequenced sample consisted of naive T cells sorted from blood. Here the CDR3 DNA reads TGTGCCAGCAGTTCTCCCCTAATGGGGAGATACAATGAGCAGTTCTTC. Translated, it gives CASSSPLMGRYNEQFF.